Listed below are T cell receptor beta chains from one sample, sequenced in a study of PD-L1 blockade in urothelial cancer. TCRdb's table, derived via immunoSEQ multiplex PCR, lists solely in-frame clones and lacks some. The sample has tens of thousands of clones, about 88% seen once; the top ten hold about 2%. Sequencing used PBMCs, obtained around atezolizumab (anti-PD-L1) treatment. These receptors were obtained from a man aged 50-59 years with urothelial cancer. CDR3s include the opening cysteine and the closing phenylalanine or tryptophan. The order of the fields is clone size, V gene, D gene, J gene, CDR3 protein, CDR3 DNA. D genes are given only for firm matches. Part of the rows lack a size; the others show once, few, many or a class for expanded clones.

>once|TRBV19|TRBD2|TRBJ2-2
CASTPGLAGMGTGELFF
TGTGCCAGTACCCCGGGACTAGCGGGGATGGGAACCGGGGAGCTGTTTTTT
>-|TRBV5-1|TRBD2|TRBJ2-5
CASSQGLARTETQYF
TGCGCCAGCAGCCAAGGACTAGCCCGCACAGAGACCCAGTACTTC
>-|TRBV5-6|-|TRBJ2-3
CASSLAPTSNREADTQYF
TGTGCCAGCAGCTTGGCCCCGACTAGCAACAGGGAGGCAGATACGCAGTATTTT
>-|TRBV28|TRBD2|TRBJ2-7
CASSPPPGTSFSYEQYF
TGTGCCAGCAGCCCTCCCCCTGGGACTAGCTTTTCCTACGAGCAGTACTTC
>-|TRBV19|-|TRBJ2-3
CASSLFVGATDTQYF
TGTGCCAGTAGCCTTTTTGTGGGAGCCACAGATACGCAGTATTTT
>-|TRBV14|TRBD1|TRBJ2-1
CASSQFLSGQGNNEQFF
TGTGCCAGCAGCCAATTTTTATCGGGACAGGGAAACAATGAGCAGTTCTTC
>-|TRBV9|TRBD2|TRBJ2-7
CASSVVAGASEQYF
TGTGCCAGCAGCGTAGTAGCGGGAGCTTCCGAGCAGTACTTC
>-|TRBV28|TRBD1|TRBJ2-7
CASRRPGQGYYEQYF
TGTGCCAGCAGGCGTCCGGGACAGGGGTACTACGAGCAGTACTTC
>-|TRBV5-1|-|TRBJ2-4
CASSLASLRRGNIQYF
TGCGCCAGCAGCTTGGCATCCCTTAGGCGCGGGAACATTCAGTACTTC
>-|TRBV4-1|-|TRBJ2-2
CASSQPEAGTGELFF
TGCGCCAGCAGCCAACCGGAAGCGGGCACCGGGGAGCTGTTTTTT